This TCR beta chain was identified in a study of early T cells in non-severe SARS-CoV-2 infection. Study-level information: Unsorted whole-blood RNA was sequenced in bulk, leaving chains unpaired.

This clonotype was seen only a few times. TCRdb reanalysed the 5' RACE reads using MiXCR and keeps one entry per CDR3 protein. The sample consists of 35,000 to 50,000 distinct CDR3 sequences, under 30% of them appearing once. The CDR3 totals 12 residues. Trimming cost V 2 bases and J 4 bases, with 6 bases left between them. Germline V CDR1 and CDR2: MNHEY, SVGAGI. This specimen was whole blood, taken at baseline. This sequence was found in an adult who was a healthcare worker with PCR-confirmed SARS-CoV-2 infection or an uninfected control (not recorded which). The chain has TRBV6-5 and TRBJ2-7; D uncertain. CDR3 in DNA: TGTGCCAGCAGTTACGCCTCGTACGAGCAGTACTTC. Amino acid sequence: CASSYASYEQYF.